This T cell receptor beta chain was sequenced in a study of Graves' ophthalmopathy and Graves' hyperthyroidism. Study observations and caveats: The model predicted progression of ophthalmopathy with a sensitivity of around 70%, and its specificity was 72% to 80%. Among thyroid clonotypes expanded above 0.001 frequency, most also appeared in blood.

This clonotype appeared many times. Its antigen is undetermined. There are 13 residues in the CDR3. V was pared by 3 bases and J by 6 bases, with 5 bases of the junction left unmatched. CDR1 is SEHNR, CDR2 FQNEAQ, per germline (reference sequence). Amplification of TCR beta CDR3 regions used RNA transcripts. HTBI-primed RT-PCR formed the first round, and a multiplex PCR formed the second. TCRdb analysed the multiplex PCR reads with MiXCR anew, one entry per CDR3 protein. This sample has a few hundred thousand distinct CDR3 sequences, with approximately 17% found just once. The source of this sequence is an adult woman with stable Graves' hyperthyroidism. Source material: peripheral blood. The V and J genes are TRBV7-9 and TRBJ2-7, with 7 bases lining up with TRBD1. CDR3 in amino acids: CASSFQGDGEQYF. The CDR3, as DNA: TGTGCCAGCAGCTTTCAGGGGGACGGCGAGCAGTACTTC.